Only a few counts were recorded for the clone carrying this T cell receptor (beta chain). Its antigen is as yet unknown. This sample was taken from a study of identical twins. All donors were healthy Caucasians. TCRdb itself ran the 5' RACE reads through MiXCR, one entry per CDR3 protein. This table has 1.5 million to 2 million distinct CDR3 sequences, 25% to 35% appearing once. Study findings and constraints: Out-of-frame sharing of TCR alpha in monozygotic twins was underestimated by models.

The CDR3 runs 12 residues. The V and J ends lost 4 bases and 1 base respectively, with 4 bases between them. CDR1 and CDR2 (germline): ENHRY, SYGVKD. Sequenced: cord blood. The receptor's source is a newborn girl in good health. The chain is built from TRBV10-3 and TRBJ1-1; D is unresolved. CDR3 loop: CAISGSNTEAFF. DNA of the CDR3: TGTGCCATCAGTGGGTCGAACACTGAAGCTTTCTTT.